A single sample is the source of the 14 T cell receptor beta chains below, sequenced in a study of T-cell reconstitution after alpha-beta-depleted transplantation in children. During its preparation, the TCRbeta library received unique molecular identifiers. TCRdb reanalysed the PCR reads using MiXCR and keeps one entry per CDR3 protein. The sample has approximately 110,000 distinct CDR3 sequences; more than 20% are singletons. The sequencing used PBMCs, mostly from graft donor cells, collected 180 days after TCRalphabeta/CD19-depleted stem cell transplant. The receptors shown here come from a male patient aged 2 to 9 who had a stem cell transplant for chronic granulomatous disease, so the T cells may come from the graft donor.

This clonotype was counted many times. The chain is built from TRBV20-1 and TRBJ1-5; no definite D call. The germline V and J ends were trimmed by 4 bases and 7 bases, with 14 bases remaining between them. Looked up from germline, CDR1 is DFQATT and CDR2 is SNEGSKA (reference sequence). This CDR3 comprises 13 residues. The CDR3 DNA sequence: TGCAGTGCTAAGAGTGTACGAGGACAGCCCCAGCATTTT. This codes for CSAKSVRGQPQHF.

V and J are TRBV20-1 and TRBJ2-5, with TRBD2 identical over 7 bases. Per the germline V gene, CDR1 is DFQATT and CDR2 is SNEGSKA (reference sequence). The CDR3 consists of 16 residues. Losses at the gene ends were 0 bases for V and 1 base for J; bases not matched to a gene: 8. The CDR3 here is CSARDRRLAAQETQYF. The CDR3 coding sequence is TGCAGTGCTAGAGATCGGCGGCTAGCGGCCCAAGAGACCCAGTACTTC.

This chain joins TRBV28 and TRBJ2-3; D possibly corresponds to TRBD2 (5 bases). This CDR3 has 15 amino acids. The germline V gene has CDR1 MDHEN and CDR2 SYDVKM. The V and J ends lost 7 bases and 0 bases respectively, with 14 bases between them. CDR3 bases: TGTGCCAGCAACCTGGAGGACCGTAGCACAGATACGCAGTATTTT. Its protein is CASNLEDRSTDTQYF.

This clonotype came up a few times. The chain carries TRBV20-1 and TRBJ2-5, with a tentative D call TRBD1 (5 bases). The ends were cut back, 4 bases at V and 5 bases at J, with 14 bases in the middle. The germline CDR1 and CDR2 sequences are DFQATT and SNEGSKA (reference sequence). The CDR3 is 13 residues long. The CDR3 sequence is CSATGLVGETQYF. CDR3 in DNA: TGCAGTGCTACAGGGCTAGTTGGGGAGACCCAGTACTTC.

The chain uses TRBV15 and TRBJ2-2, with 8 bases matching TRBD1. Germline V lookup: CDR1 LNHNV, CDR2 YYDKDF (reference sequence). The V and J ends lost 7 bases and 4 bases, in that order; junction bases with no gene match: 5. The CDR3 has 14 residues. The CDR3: CATTRDRTTGELFF. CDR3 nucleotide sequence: TGTGCCACCACCCGGGACAGGACCACCGGGGAGCTGTTTTTT. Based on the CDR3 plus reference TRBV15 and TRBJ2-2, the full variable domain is DAMVIQNPRYQVTQFGKPVTLSCSQTLNHNVMYWYQQKSSQAPKLLFHYYDKDFNNEADTPDNFQSRRPNTSFCFLDIRSPGLGDTAMYLCATTRDRTTGELFFGEGSRLTVL.

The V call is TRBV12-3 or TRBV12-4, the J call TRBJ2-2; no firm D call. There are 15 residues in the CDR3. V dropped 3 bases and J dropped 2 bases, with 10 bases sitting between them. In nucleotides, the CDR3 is TGTGCCAGCAGTTTTTCTCATCCCAACACCGGGGAGCTGTTTTTT. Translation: CASSFSHPNTGELFF.

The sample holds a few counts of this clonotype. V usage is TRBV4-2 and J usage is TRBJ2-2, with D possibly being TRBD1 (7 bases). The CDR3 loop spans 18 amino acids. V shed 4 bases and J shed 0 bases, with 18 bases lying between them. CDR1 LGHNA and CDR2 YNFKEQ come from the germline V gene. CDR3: CASSRKPAGGSNTGELFF. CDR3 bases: TGTGCCAGCAGCCGAAAACCAGCAGGGGGGTCGAACACCGGGGAGCTGTTTTTT.

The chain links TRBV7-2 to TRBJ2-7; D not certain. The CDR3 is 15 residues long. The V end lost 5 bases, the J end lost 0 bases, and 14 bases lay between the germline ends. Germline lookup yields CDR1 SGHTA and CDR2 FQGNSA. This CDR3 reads CASSPRRQNSYEQYF. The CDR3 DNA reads TGTGCCAGCAGCCCCCGCCGGCAAAACTCCTACGAGCAGTACTTC.

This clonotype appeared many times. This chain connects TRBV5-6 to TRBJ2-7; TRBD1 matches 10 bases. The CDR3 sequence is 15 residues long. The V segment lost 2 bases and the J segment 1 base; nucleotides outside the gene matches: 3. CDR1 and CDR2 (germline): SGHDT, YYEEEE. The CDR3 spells CASSFRQGASYEQYF. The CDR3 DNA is TGTGCCAGCAGCTTCAGACAGGGGGCTTCCTACGAGCAGTACTTC.

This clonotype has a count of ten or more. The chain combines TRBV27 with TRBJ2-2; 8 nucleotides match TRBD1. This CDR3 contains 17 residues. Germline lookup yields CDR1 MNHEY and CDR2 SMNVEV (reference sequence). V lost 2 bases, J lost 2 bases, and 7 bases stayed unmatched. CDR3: CASSLRQGALNTGELFF. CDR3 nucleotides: TGTGCCAGCAGTTTACGGCAGGGGGCCCTAAACACCGGGGAGCTGTTTTTT.

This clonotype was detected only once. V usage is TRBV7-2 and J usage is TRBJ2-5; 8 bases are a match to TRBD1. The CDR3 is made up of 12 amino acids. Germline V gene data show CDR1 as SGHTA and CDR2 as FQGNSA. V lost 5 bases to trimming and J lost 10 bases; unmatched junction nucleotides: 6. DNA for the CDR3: TGTGCCAGCAGCCCTTACGACAGGGGCCAGTACTTC. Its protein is CASSPYDRGQYF.

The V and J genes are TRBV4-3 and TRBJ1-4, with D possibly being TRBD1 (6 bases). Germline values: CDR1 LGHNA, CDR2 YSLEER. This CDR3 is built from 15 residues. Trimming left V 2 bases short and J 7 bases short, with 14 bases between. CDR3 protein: CASSQSTGQGEKLFF. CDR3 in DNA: TGCGCCAGCAGCCAATCAACAGGGCAAGGTGAAAAACTGTTTTTT.

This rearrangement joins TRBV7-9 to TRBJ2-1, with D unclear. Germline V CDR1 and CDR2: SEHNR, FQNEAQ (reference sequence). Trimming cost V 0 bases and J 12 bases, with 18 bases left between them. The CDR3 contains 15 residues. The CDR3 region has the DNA TGTGCCAGCAGCTTAGCGTCTAGTCAAGGGAACCCGCAGTTCTTC. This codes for CASSLASSQGNPQFF.

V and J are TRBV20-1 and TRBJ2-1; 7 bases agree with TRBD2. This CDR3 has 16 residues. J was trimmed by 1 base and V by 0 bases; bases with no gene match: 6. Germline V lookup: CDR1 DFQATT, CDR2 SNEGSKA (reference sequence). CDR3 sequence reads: CSARDHRDYSYNEQFF. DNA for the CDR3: TGCAGTGCTAGAGACCACCGGGACTATTCCTACAATGAGCAGTTCTTC.